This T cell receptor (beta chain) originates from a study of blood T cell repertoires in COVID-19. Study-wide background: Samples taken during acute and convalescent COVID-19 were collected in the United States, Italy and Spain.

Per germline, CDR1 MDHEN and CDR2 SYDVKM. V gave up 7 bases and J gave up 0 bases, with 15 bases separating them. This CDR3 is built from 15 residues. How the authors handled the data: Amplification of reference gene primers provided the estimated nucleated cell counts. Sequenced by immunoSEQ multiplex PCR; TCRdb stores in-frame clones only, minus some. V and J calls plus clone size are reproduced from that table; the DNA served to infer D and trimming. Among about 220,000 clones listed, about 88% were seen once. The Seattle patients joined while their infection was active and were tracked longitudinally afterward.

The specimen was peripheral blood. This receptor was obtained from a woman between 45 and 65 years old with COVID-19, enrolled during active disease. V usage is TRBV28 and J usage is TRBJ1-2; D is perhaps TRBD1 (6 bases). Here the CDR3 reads CASTPGGATNYGYTF. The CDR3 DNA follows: TGTGCCAGCACCCCTGGGGGGGCTACTAACTATGGCTACACCTTC.